The 20 T cell receptor beta chains below come from one sample, sequenced in a study of T cells in narcolepsy. Using immunoSEQ multiplex PCR, the repertoire was profiled, and TCRdb retains in-frame clones only, with some absent. The sample carries tens of thousands of clones, around 90% recorded once. Sequencing used CD45RA- memory CD4+ T cells from PBMCs. The receptors stem from a human donor with narcolepsy.

This chain joins TRBV7-3 and TRBJ2-1; TRBD2 agrees at 10 bases. The CDR3 has 13 residues. The germline V gene encodes CDR1 SGHTA and CDR2 FQGTGA. The V and J ends lost 6 bases and 6 bases, in that order; junction bases with no gene match: 2. In nucleotides, the CDR3 is TGTGCCAGCAGTAGCGGGAGGACCAATGAGCAGTTCTTC. Translating it yields CASSSGRTNEQFF. The variable domain in full, completed from reference TRBV7-3 and TRBJ2-1, reads GAGVSQTPSNKVTEKGKYVELRCDPISGHTALYWYRQSLGQGPEFLIYFQGTGAADDSGLPNDRFFAVRPEGSVSTLKIQRTERGDSAVYLCASSSGRTNEQFFGPGTRLTVL.

Note on this clone: Different DNA sequences within this sample yield the same CDR3. The chain joins TRBV12-5 to TRBJ1-5, with D perhaps matching TRBD1 (5 bases). Germline lookup yields CDR1 LGHNT and CDR2 FRNRAP. With 1 base removed from V and 6 bases from J, the gap between germline ends came to 10 bases. The CDR3 sequence is 14 residues long. The CDR3 bases are TGTGCTAGTGGTTTGGGAGGGGAAAGTCAGCCCCAGCATTTT. Protein sequence: CASGLGGESQPQHF. The variable domain in full, completed from reference TRBV12-5 and TRBJ1-5, reads DARVTQTPRHKVTEMGQEVTMRCQPILGHNTVFWYRQTMMQGLELLAYFRNRAPLDDSGMPKDRFSAEMPDATLATLKIQPSEPRDSAVYFCASGLGGESQPQHFGDGTRLSIL.

This clone has only one observation. This chain connects TRBV7-2 to TRBJ2-2; unclear D gene. The germline CDR1 and CDR2 sequences are SGHTA and FQGNSA. The CDR3 extends over 17 amino acids. The V gene lost 3 bases and the J gene lost 0 bases, with 14 bases spanning the gap. The CDR3 sequence: CASSFRPGPTNTGELFF. CDR3 nucleotides: TGTGCCAGCAGCTTCCGCCCAGGCCCGACGAACACCGGGGAGCTGTTTTTT. Combining the CDR3 with reference TRBV7-2 and TRBJ2-2 gives the whole variable domain GAGVSQSPSNKVTEKGKDVELRCDPISGHTALYWYRQSLGQGLEFLIYFQGNSAPDKSGLPSDRFSAERTGGSVSTLTIQRTQQEDSAVYLCASSFRPGPTNTGELFFGEGSRLTVL.

The V call is TRBV5-1, the J call TRBJ1-3; tentatively, D is TRBD1 (6 bases). The CDR3 spans 14 residues. Per germline, CDR1 SGHRS and CDR2 YFSETQ. Trimming pared 6 bases from V and 3 bases from J, leaving 13 bases between. The CDR3 spells CASMRGADGNTIYF. The CDR3 DNA reads as TGCGCCAGCATGCGGGGGGCCGATGGAAACACCATATATTTT.

This rearrangement joins TRBV18 to TRBJ1-5; the D gene is possibly TRBD1 (5 bases). Trimming shortened V by 3 bases and J by 5 bases, and 14 bases separated the two germline ends. Per germline, CDR1 KGHSH and CDR2 LQKENI. The CDR3 is 15 residues long. The CDR3 spells CASSPRAGPHQPQHF. DNA of the CDR3: TGTGCCAGCTCACCGAGGGCAGGGCCCCATCAGCCCCAGCATTTT.

DNA for the CDR3: TGTGCCAGCAGCTCCGTGGGTGGCTACACCTTC. This sequence encodes CASSSVGGYTF. The V gene is TRBV28, the J gene TRBJ1-2; D remains ambiguous. The length of the CDR3 is 11 residues. The V gene's germline CDR1 is MDHEN and CDR2 SYDVKM. Trimming cost V 6 bases and J 7 bases, with 9 bases left between them.

The chain links TRBV10-3 to TRBJ2-1; perhaps TRBD2 as D (6 bases). Germline lookup yields CDR1 ENHRY and CDR2 SYGVKD. The CDR3 sequence is 18 residues long. The V end lost 0 bases, the J end lost 0 bases, and 15 bases lay between the germline ends. The CDR3 nucleotides read TGTGCCATCAGTGAGTCGCGAGGTACCGGGGGCTCCTACAATGAGCAGTTCTTC. The encoded protein is CAISESRGTGGSYNEQFF.

The rearrangement uses TRBV6-6 and TRBJ2-2; the match to TRBD1 covers 9 bases. CDR3 length equals 16 residues. V lost 8 bases and J lost 4; bases outside the gene matches: 11. The germline V gene has CDR1 MNHNY and CDR2 SVGAGI (reference sequence). This CDR3 is CASLGAPGQGTGELFF. CDR3 sequence (DNA): TGTGCCAGCCTCGGGGCCCCGGGACAGGGCACCGGGGAGCTGTTTTTT.

The genes are TRBV5-5 and TRBJ1-1; D might be TRBD1 (5 bases). Germline V gives CDR1 SGHKS, CDR2 YYEKEE (reference sequence). The CDR3 loop spans 14 amino acids. V lost 4 bases to trimming and J lost 0 bases, with 10 bases between them. CDR3 sequence (DNA): TGTGCCAGCAGCCCCATCAGGGTGAACACTGAAGCTTTCTTT. Protein sequence: CASSPIRVNTEAFF. Full variable domain (missing parts from reference TRBV5-5 and TRBJ1-1): DAGVTQSPTHLIKTRGQQVTLRCSPISGHKSVSWYQQVLGQGPQFIFQYYEKEERGRGNFPDRFSARQFPNYSSELNVNALLLGDSALYLCASSPIRVNTEAFFGQGTRLTVV.

The rearrangement links TRBV18 to TRBJ2-7, with D hard to call. V lost 0 bases to trimming and J lost 1 base, with 7 bases between them. There are 14 residues in the CDR3. The germline V gene encodes CDR1 KGHSH and CDR2 LQKENI. In DNA form, the CDR3 reads TGTGCCAGCTCACCACCGGCCACTTCCTACGAGCAGTACTTC. Translating it yields CASSPPATSYEQYF.

The rearrangement uses TRBV19 and TRBJ2-7; 9 bases agree with TRBD1. J was trimmed by 4 bases and V by 3 bases; bases with no gene match: 13. The CDR3 sequence is 17 residues long. Germline assignment: CDR1 LNHDA and CDR2 SQIVND (reference sequence). The CDR3 loop is CASSISTPGQGSYEQYF. The CDR3 DNA sequence: TGTGCCAGTAGTATCTCTACCCCGGGACAGGGTTCTTACGAGCAGTACTTC.

This clone is a singleton in its sample. The CDR3 DNA reads TGTGCCAGTAGTCCTCGCAATACGGGAGGCCGGACCCAGTACTTC. The encoded protein is CASSPRNTGGRTQYF. The chain uses TRBV19 and TRBJ2-5; 7 bases fit TRBD2. The CDR3 runs to 15 residues. Germline CDR1 reads LNHDA; CDR2 reads SQIVND (reference sequence). The trim removed 5 bases at V and 7 bases at J, leaving 13 bases unmatched.

This clone was seen a single time. The chain recombines TRBV11-2 with TRBJ2-2; the D gene is possibly TRBD1 (6 bases). Per the germline V gene, CDR1 is SGHAT and CDR2 is FQNNGV. This CDR3 has 17 residues. V dropped 0 bases and J dropped 2 bases, with 13 bases sitting between them. CDR3 protein: CASSLEVTGINTGELFF. For the CDR3, the DNA is TGTGCCAGCAGCTTAGAAGTTACAGGGATAAACACCGGGGAGCTGTTTTTT. Together with reference TRBV11-2 and TRBJ2-2, the CDR3 gives the full variable domain: EAGVAQSPRYKIIEKRQSVAFWCNPISGHATLYWYQQILGQGPKLLIQFQNNGVVDDSQLPKDRFSAERLKGVDSTLKIQPAKLEDSAVYLCASSLEVTGINTGELFFGEGSRLTVL.

In regard to this clone: The sample holds other DNA sequences that translate to the same CDR3. The J gene is TRBJ1-2, the V gene TRBV7-9; 7 nucleotides match TRBD1. Germline loops: CDR1 SEHNR, CDR2 FQNEAQ (reference sequence). This CDR3 is 16 amino acids long. V lost 5 bases to trimming and J lost 5 bases; unmatched junction nucleotides: 14. CDR3 nucleotides: TGTGCCAGCAGCCGCGGGGAGCAGGGGGAGACTTATGGCTACACCTTC. Translation gives CASSRGEQGETYGYTF.

The V gene is TRBV28, the J gene TRBJ1-2, with a weak D call TRBD1 (5 bases). The length of the CDR3 is 14 residues. Trimming took off 10 bases at V and 7 bases at J, with 22 bases between the two ends. From germline, CDR1 is MDHEN and CDR2 SYDVKM. The CDR3, as DNA: TGTGCCACCACCCACCCCTCAGGTCAGGGTGGCTACACCTTC. Amino acids: CATTHPSGQGGYTF.

This chain uses TRBV10-3 with TRBJ1-1; weak D call: TRBD1 (5 bases). This CDR3 spans 13 amino acids. Trimming stripped 7 bases from V and 7 bases from J, with 16 bases between. CDR1 is ENHRY, CDR2 SYGVKD, per germline. CDR3 loop: CAIKRGGENEAFF. The CDR3, as DNA: TGTGCCATCAAAAGGGGCGGCGAAAATGAAGCTTTCTTT.

This chain joins TRBV28 and TRBJ2-7; possible D gene TRBD1, 5 bases. Germline values: CDR1 MDHEN, CDR2 SYDVKM. This CDR3 region has 14 residues. The V end lost 5 bases, the J end lost 3 bases, and 14 bases lay between the germline ends. This CDR3 is CASSPATGRYEQYF. The CDR3, as DNA: TGTGCCAGCAGTCCCGCTACAGGACGCTACGAGCAGTACTTC. The whole variable domain, filled in from reference TRBV28 and TRBJ2-7, reads DVKVTQSSRYLVKRTGEKVFLECVQDMDHENMFWYRQDPGLGLRLIYFSYDVKMKEKGDIPEGYSVSREKKERFSLILESASTNQTSMYLCASSPATGRYEQYFGPGTRLTVT.

The chain links TRBV19 to TRBJ1-6; D is possibly TRBD1 (5 bases). Per germline, CDR1 LNHDA and CDR2 SQIVND (reference sequence). Trimming cost V 3 bases and J 8 bases, with 8 bases left between them. CDR3 length: 13 amino acids. CDR3 amino acids: CASSMSGHSPLHF. The CDR3 region has the DNA TGTGCCAGTAGTATGTCGGGACATTCACCCCTCCACTTT.

This clone was detected a few times. The rearrangement uses TRBV7-3 and TRBJ1-5; D ambiguous. CDR1 SGHTA and CDR2 FQGTGA come from the germline V gene. The CDR3 loop spans 13 amino acids. V was trimmed by 3 bases and J by 5 bases, leaving 8 bases between them. The DNA for the CDR3 is TGTGCCAGCAGCTTCACCCGAGATCAGCCCCAGCATTTT. It specifies CASSFTRDQPQHF.

V and J are TRBV5-1 and TRBJ2-4; D remains ambiguous. CDR3 size: 14 residues. V lost 4 bases and J lost 13, with 21 bases in between. Germline V gives CDR1 SGHRS, CDR2 YFSETQ. Here the CDR3 reads CASSPRLESFVQYF. The CDR3 nucleotides are TGCGCCAGCAGCCCCCGACTTGAATCATTCGTACAGTACTTC.